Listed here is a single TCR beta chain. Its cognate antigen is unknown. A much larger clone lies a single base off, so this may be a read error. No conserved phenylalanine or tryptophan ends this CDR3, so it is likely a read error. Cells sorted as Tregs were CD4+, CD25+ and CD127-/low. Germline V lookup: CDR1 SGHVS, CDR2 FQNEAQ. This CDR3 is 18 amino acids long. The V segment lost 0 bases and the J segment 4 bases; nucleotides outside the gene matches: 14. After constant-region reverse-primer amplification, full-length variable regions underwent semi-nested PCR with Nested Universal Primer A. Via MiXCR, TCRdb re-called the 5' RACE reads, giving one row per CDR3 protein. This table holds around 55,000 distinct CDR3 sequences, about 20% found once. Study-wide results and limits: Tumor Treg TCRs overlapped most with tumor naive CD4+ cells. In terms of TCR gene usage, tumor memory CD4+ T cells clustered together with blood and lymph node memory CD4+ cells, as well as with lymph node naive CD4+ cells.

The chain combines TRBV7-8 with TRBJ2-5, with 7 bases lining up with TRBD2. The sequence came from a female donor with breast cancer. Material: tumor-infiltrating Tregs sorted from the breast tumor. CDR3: CASSLALGRWRAGETQYY. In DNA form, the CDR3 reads TGTGCCAGCAGCTTAGCGCTCGGGAGGTGGAGGGCTGGAGAGACCCAGTACTAC.